The 10 T cell receptor beta chains listed next were all sequenced from one sample in a study of cytomegalovirus exposure and HLA in healthy donors. TCRdb keeps only in-frame clones here, not all; method: immunoSEQ multiplex PCR. The sample lists hundreds of thousands of clones; about nine tenths were seen once. Sequencing was done on a sample of PBMCs. These receptors all come from a woman aged 18 to 35 in good health and CMV-seronegative.

The chain is built from TRBV7-9 and TRBJ1-2; the D gene is possibly TRBD1 (5 bases). This CDR3 spans 12 amino acids. The germline CDR1 and CDR2 sequences are SEHNR and FQNEAQ (reference sequence). V lost 6 bases, J lost 7 bases, and 12 bases lay in between. The CDR3 DNA sequence: TGTGCCAGCAGACCAGGGAATGGTGGCTACACCTTC. The encoded protein is CASRPGNGGYTF. Based on the CDR3 plus reference TRBV7-9 and TRBJ1-2, the full variable domain is DTGVSQNPRHKITKRGQNVTFRCDPISEHNRLYWYRQTLGQGPEFLTYFQNEAQLEKSRLLSDRFSAERPKGSFSTLEIQRTEQGDSAMYLCASRPGNGGYTFGSGTRLTVV.

The chain joins TRBV25-1 to TRBJ1-2, with D unresolved. Germline lookup yields CDR1 MGHDK and CDR2 SYGVNS. CDR3 size: 13 residues. Trimming cost V 3 bases and J 0 bases, with 5 bases left between them. For the CDR3, the DNA is TGTGCCAGCAGTGAGTCCGCTAACTATGGCTACACCTTC. Translating it yields CASSESANYGYTF.

The rearrangement links TRBV5-4 to TRBJ1-1; TRBD1 aligns across 7 bases. J gave up 8 bases and V 3 bases, and 10 bases lay outside the gene matches. This CDR3 region has 14 residues. Germline-derived CDR1 and CDR2 are SGHNT and YYREEE (reference sequence). In DNA, the CDR3 is TGTGCCAGCAGCTCCAAGACAGGGTCTAGCGAAGCTTTCTTT. Residues: CASSSKTGSSEAFF.

The chain uses TRBV11-2 and TRBJ2-1; 10 bases map to TRBD2. Germline V CDR1 and CDR2: SGHAT, FQNNGV. Trimming removed 6 bases from V and 4 bases from J; junction bases left unmatched: 3. The length of the CDR3 is 14 residues. CDR3 amino acids: CASRIAGGYNEQFF. For the CDR3, the DNA is TGTGCCAGCAGGATAGCGGGGGGATACAATGAGCAGTTCTTC.

The chain uses TRBV28 and TRBJ1-6, with TRBD1 identical over 7 bases. Germline loops: CDR1 MDHEN, CDR2 SYDVKM. The CDR3 runs to 14 residues. J was trimmed by 10 bases and V by 4 bases; bases with no gene match: 7. CDR3 coding DNA: TGTGCCAGCAGTTCTACAGGGGACGGATCACCCCTCCACTTT. This codes for CASSSTGDGSPLHF. The complete variable domain, with remaining parts taken from reference TRBV28 and TRBJ1-6, reads DVKVTQSSRYLVKRTGEKVFLECVQDMDHENMFWYRQDPGLGLRLIYFSYDVKMKEKGDIPEGYSVSREKKERFSLILESASTNQTSMYLCASSSTGDGSPLHFGNGTRLTVT.

The gene calls are TRBV10-3 and TRBJ1-2; 8 bases are a match to TRBD1. Germline V gives CDR1 ENHRY, CDR2 SYGVKD. This CDR3 region has 15 residues. V lost 3 bases, J lost 6 bases, and 9 bases stayed unmatched. CDR3 sequence: CAISDSPDRADGYTF. The CDR3 coding sequence is TGTGCCATCAGTGACTCCCCGGACAGGGCGGATGGCTACACCTTC.

This clone was recorded once. The chain combines TRBV6-6 with TRBJ1-4, with 8 positions matching TRBD1. Germline values: CDR1 MNHNY, CDR2 SVGAGI (reference sequence). The trim removed 6 bases at V and 13 bases at J, leaving 10 bases unmatched. CDR3 length: 13 amino acids. CDR3 in DNA: TGTGCCAGCAGCAGCACAGGGGGGCAGGGACTGTTTTTT. The encoded protein is CASSSTGGQGLFF.

The chain carries TRBV18 and TRBJ2-1; 8 nucleotides line up with TRBD2. The V gene end was trimmed by 6 bases and the J gene end by 7 bases; junction bases not matched to a gene: 11. The CDR3 is 15 residues long. CDR1 and CDR2 (germline): KGHSH, LQKENI. This chain's CDR3 is CASSKGGTRWNEQFF. DNA for the CDR3: TGTGCCAGCTCCAAGGGGGGGACTAGATGGAATGAGCAGTTCTTC.

This chain connects TRBV28 to TRBJ1-2; weak D call: TRBD1 (6 bases). This CDR3 region has 15 residues. Trimming took 6 bases from V and 4 from J, leaving 18 bases between them. Per the germline V gene, CDR1 is MDHEN and CDR2 is SYDVKM. The DNA of the CDR3 is TGTGCCAGCAGGCCAGGACAGTCTCGTACCTATGGCTACACCTTC. Its translation is CASRPGQSRTYGYTF.

The chain recombines TRBV2 with TRBJ2-3, with 8 positions matching TRBD1. From germline, CDR1 is SNHLY and CDR2 FYNNEI. J gave up 14 bases and V 6 bases, and 13 bases lay outside the gene matches. The CDR3 has 13 residues. The CDR3 DNA is TGTGCCAGCAGCCCGGACAGGGCAATAACAACGTATTTT. The encoded protein is CASSPDRAITTYF.